What follows is one T cell receptor (beta chain) and its context. The sample is drawn from a study of Ad26.COV2.S vaccination and SARS-CoV-2 variants. Turning to the study itself: Intramuscularly, Ad26.COV2.S was given either once or twice, 56 days apart.

Stated treatment: around 19 received Ad26.COV2.S at low or high dose, single or two shots; about 5 received placebo; per-sample allocation not given. The samples were gathered on day 63 after the first injection of vaccine or placebo. In Boston, the donor was an adult between 18-55 years of age. Spike of the Wuhan-strain SARS-CoV-2 was expressed by an Ad26 vector, which formed the vaccine. Data came from immunoSEQ multiplex PCR; TCRdb stores just in-frame clones and leaves some out. The sample lists fewer than 300,000 clones, about 90% seen once, with roughly 3.5% in the top ten. The clonotype comes from a person between 18 and 65 years old who received the Ad26.COV2.S COVID-19 vaccine or a placebo. Sample: peripheral blood, taken in a trial of Ad26.COV2.S vaccine versus placebo.

In DNA form, the CDR3 reads TGTGCCAGCAGCTTAGACTCTCAGCCCCAGCATTTT. It encodes CASSLDSQPQHF. This chain connects TRBV7-9 to TRBJ1-5; D remains unclear. Per the germline V gene, CDR1 is SEHNR and CDR2 is FQNEAQ (reference sequence). Trimming took off 1 base at V and 6 bases at J, with 4 bases between the two ends. There are 12 residues in the CDR3. The whole variable domain, filled in from reference TRBV7-9 and TRBJ1-5, reads DTGVSQNPRHKITKRGQNVTFRCDPISEHNRLYWYRQTLGQGPEFLTYFQNEAQLEKSRLLSDRFSAERPKGSFSTLEIQRTEQGDSAMYLCASSLDSQPQHFGDGTRLSIL.